This T cell receptor beta chain was sequenced in a study of CXCR3-negative and CXCR3-positive naive CD8 T cells. Whole-study findings and limits: Similar TRBV-TRBJ gene usage was seen in naive CXCR3-negative and CXCR3-positive cells, but not in memory cells. Relative to CXCR3-negative naive cells, CXCR3-positive naive cells had more hydrophobic TRB CDR3s. The study found comparably high diversity in both naive subsets and much lower diversity in memory CD8+ cells.

UMI-labeled 5' RACE yielded the TRB cDNA libraries. TCRdb re-called the 5' RACE reads; every CDR3 protein appears as one record, without DNA. This table lists about 46,000 distinct CDR3 sequences. CD45RO-CCR7+CD27+CD95- expression identified naive CD8+ T cells. To note about this clonotype: Antigen unknown.

Sequencing was performed on naive CXCR3- CD8+ T cells from blood. Subset meaning: CD45RO-CCR7+CD27+CD95- naive CD8+ T cells lacking CXCR3 (TNR3-). This receptor was taken from a human donor in good health. Some clones in this sample may be carry-over from other donors' samples.

The CDR3 here is CASSFSGTSSFNEQFF. The J gene is TRBJ2-1, the V gene TRBV12-3 or TRBV12-4; checking the TCRdb D call of TRBD2 is not possible without DNA. The CDR3 is 16 amino acids.